The T cell receptor (beta chain) under discussion was sequenced for a study of blood T cells in healthy people across ages. The amount of total RNA extracted per sample was at least 5 micrograms. Next came a second PCR, run for about 7 to 12 cycles, which used a sample-barcoded 5' primer along with a J-beta primer mix. Via MiXCR, TCRdb re-called the 5' RACE reads, giving one row per CDR3 protein. The data contain about 1 million distinct CDR3 sequences, roughly 24% of them seen just once; the ten biggest clones take up less than 0.85%. A remark on this clonotype: Antigen unknown. Mismatch with germline at one junction end may stem from a read error.

The CDR3 contains 14 residues. The V gene's germline CDR1 is DFQATT and CDR2 SNEGSKA (reference sequence). General study results and limits: Across the age range, TCR beta diversity per million T cells fell in a roughly linear way.

These data also featured in a second study, about T cells of mothers and their children. That source reports: Three healthy Caucasian mothers, along with their six children, served as the donors.

The sample was blood. The TCR sequence derives from a girl aged 2 to 9 in good health. The gene calls are TRBV20-1 and TRBJ2-3, with D tentatively TRBD2 (5 bases). CDR3 sequence (DNA): TGCAGTGCCAACCAAGGGAGTCTCACATATACGCAGTATTTT. Its protein product is CSANQGSLTYTQYF.